The entry below gives a single T cell receptor beta chain sequence along with its context. This clone was found a few times. Its antigen is still unknown. Base qualities are missing; no much larger clone stands one base away. V lost 0 bases and J lost 0 bases; the stretch between them is 15 bases long. The CDR3 contains 19 residues, cysteine and phenylalanine counted. The CDR3 DNA has 57 bases and is translated from base 1. CDR1 and CDR2 (MNHGY, SAAAGT) derive from the germline V gene. This record belongs to a study of blood T cell repertoires in COVID-19 (TCRdb year 2020). In terms of the full investigation: Collaborator samples came from the United States, Italy and Spain and covered acute and convalescent phases of COVID-19. The prospective study material was composed of cDNA or gDNA derived from T cells, B-cell-depleted T cells, or PBMCs. Deeply sampled blood TCRbeta repertoires from subjects exposed to, actively infected with, or recovered from COVID-19 were included in the dataset. A freely available public database, intended as a resource for researchers studying the immune response to SARS-CoV-2, is where the repertoires were released. Samples were obtained from the ongoing ImmuneRACE study (first 160 participants) and from 1,200 or so subjects provided by 6 global collaborators. The sample metadata nearly always contained a de-identified subject ID, COVID-19 status, age in years and sex. Where HLA class I and class II types were available, the types were taken from metadata supplied by the sample provider, not from assay-based typing.

Participants in the prospective study were aged roughly 18 to 95 years, lived in 20 to 30 United States geographic areas, and enrolled through a virtual design. In the prospective study, cohorts were assigned on the basis of participant-reported clinical history obtained from a screening survey and a study questionnaire. Recovered participants in ImmuneRACE Cohort 3 were defined by two consecutive negative NP/OP PCR tests, clearance by a healthcare professional, or resolution of symptoms. Each participant in the prospective study had whole blood, serum and a nasopharyngeal or oropharyngeal swab collected by mobile phlebotomists. Over a roughly two-month period, participants in the prospective study had the option of providing additional blood draws and questionnaires. Before DNA extraction, prospective study blood samples were shipped either frozen or at room temperature. The immunoSEQ Assay, a bias-controlled multiplex PCR, was used to amplify TCRbeta CDR3 regions from genomic DNA. As for the authors' bioinformatics: Nucleated cell counts per sample were estimated from amplification of reference gene primers within the assay. Sequence reads were collapsed and filtered to measure the absolute abundance of every unique TCRbeta CDR3 rearrangement. For each sample, productive Simpson clonality was calculated as the square root of Simpson's diversity index across productive rearrangements. TCRdb mirrors the immuneACCESS table, restricted to in-frame sequences. Some clones are absent from its copies; in checked studies, under half trace to an unresolved V gene, and the reason for the others is unknown. V and J calls and clone size are given by that table; D and trimming were obtained from the DNA. For this sample the table gives hundreds of thousands of clones, of which around 86% were detected only once. The ten largest account for about a sixth of the sample.

Beyond this particular receptor, the publication reports: How much clinical and demographic metadata was included differed by source and by participant, and the metadata was provided uncurated.

The V gene is TRBV6-8 and the J gene is TRBJ1-6; there is no confident call for the D gene. Sequenced sample: PBMCs or T cells enriched from blood (not recorded which). The receptor's source is a man aged 18 to 29 who had recovered from COVID-19. The CDR3 here reads CASSYSRQACSSYNSPLHF. The bases are TGTGCCAGCAGTTACTCTAGGCAGGCTTGCAGCTCCTATAATTCACCCCTCCACTTT.